The sequence of this TCR beta chain was determined in a study of cytomegalovirus exposure and HLA in healthy donors. Regarding the study as a whole: Rare sequences made up most TCRs, while some public TCRs were found in many donors.

Sequencing was performed with immunoSEQ multiplex PCR; in TCRdb, only in-frame clones are kept and a portion is missing. The sample contains around 58,000 clones, more than 85% of which appear only once. A note on this clone: Its target is not known.

Germline V CDR1 and CDR2: SGHRS, YFSETQ. The CDR3 consists of 13 residues. Between the trimmed V and J ends, which lost 4 bases and 0 bases, there was a span of 7 bases. The chain carries TRBV5-1 and TRBJ2-5, with D unclear. Source material: PBMCs. This clonotype originated in a woman aged 18 to 35 in good health and CMV-seronegative. The CDR3, as DNA: TGCGCCAGCAGCCTGACATACCAAGAGACCCAGTACTTC. Its protein is CASSLTYQETQYF. Drawing the rest from reference TRBV5-1 and TRBJ2-5, the complete variable domain is KAGVTQTPRYLIKTRGQQVTLSCSPISGHRSVSWYQQTPGQGLQFLFEYFSETQRNKGNFPGRFSGRQFSNSRSEMNVSTLELGDSALYLCASSLTYQETQYFGPGTRLLVL.